This T cell receptor (beta chain) originates from a study of human T cells and chemical hapten exposure. Looking at the study overall: Weekly diphenylcyclopropenone doses were given to patients' scalps across the approximately 24-week study. Small differences in pooled library volume mainly drove the variation in TCR yields per sample.

Indicated time point: patch test 3, about 24 weeks after DPC sensitization. Stated treatment: therapeutic diphenylcyclopropenone sensitization with weekly scalp DPC. Every patch test was put on after a blood sample was taken. The CDR3 sequence is 14 residues long. V dropped 6 bases and J dropped 8; count of bases not matched to a gene: 8. CDR1 DFQATT and CDR2 SNEGSKA come from the germline V gene (reference sequence). Overall study findings and caveats: Expanded TCRs clustered into significantly more large CDR3 similarity groups than controls, the analysis revealed.

In the case of this clonotype: No antigen is known for it.

One entry per CDR3 protein, called by TCRdb with MiXCR from the RACE reads. The profile shows about 190,000 distinct CDR3 sequences, 24% of them singletons. Sequenced here: whole blood, sampled in connection with sensitization to the hapten diphenylcyclopropenone (DPC). The rearrangement links TRBV20-1 to TRBJ2-1; 12 bases are shared with TRBD2. The clonotype was recovered from a woman between 40 and 50 years old with alopecia areata. Some clones in this sample may be carry-over from other donors' samples. The CDR3 spells CSATGTSGQDEQFF. CDR3 nucleotide sequence: TGCAGTGCGACCGGGACTAGCGGGCAAGATGAGCAGTTCTTC.